The present entry profiles one T cell receptor beta chain with its context. The CDR3 extends over 16 amino acids. Germline V gene lookup returns CDR1 MNHEY and CDR2 SMNVEV (reference sequence). The V gene end was trimmed by 6 bases and the J gene end by 9 bases; junction bases not matched to a gene: 12. The method was immunoSEQ multiplex PCR; TCRdb's version includes in-frame clones alone and lacks a portion of them. The table has about 60,000 clones, about nine tenths seen once. The data stem from a study of T cell changes during pregnancy in multiple sclerosis. The chain uses TRBV27 and TRBJ1-6; TRBD1 matches 9 bases. Sequenced material: CD4+ T cells from peripheral blood mononuclear cells, taken in the first trimester of pregnancy. This receptor was taken from a female donor with multiple sclerosis, enrolled in a pregnancy study. In DNA, the CDR3 is TGTGCCAGCAGCGCCGGGACAGGGTTGCTCGGTTCACCCCTCCACTTT. Its protein is CASSAGTGLLGSPLHF.